This TCR beta chain was profiled in a study of T-cell reconstitution after alpha-beta-depleted transplantation in children. The CDR3 consists of 23 residues. V was pared by 0 bases and J by 5 bases, with 29 bases of the junction left unmatched. Germline V CDR1 and CDR2: LGHNT, FRNRAP. Study-level points and caveats: Expanded graft clones numbering several hundred reportedly gave rise to alpha-beta T cells about two months after transplant. The high TCRbeta diversity at day 60 in some patients came from surviving recipient T cells and thymic progenitors.

Unique molecular identifiers were used to barcode this TCRbeta library. Each CDR3 protein is one row after TCRdb ran MiXCR on the PCR reads. Here the sample spans around 300,000 distinct CDR3 sequences, approximately 23% being singletons. Remarks on this clonotype: What it binds is not known.

This TCR was sampled from a male patient younger than 18 who had a stem cell transplant for acute lymphoblastic leukemia, so the T cells may come from the graft donor. V gene TRBV12-5 combines with J gene TRBJ1-1; the match to TRBD1 covers 8 bases. Sequencing used PBMCs, mostly from graft donor cells, obtained 180 days after TCRalphabeta/CD19-depleted stem cell transplant. CDR3 DNA: TGTGCTAGTGGTTTGGTACCATTGCCTAGCCAGGGGGCGAAGCCCCCAAGGTGGACTGAAGCTTTCTTT. This sequence encodes CASGLVPLPSQGAKPPRWTEAFF.